The rows below give T cell receptor beta chains drawn from one sample of a study of T-cell reconstitution after alpha-beta-depleted transplantation in children. TCRdb re-derived calls from the PCR reads in MiXCR, one entry per CDR3 protein. The sample carries a few hundred thousand distinct CDR3 sequences, around 21% recorded once. This material consisted of PBMCs from the stem cell graft donor, taken from the stem cell graft. These receptors were obtained from a human donor who donated a stem cell graft to a child with acute myeloid leukemia. The CDR3 runs from the conserved cysteine through the conserved F or W. Each record gives: J gene, D gene, V gene, clone size, CDR3 DNA, CDR3 protein. D genes are given only for firm matches. Size values are once, few and many counts, or a class for expanded clones, and some rows have none.

TRBJ2-5,NA,TRBV20-1,NA,TGCAGTGCCATACAGGGCTTAGGCAGAGAGACCCAGTACTTC,CSAIQGLGRETQYF
TRBJ1-2,NA,TRBV25-1,few,TGTGCCAGCAGTTTCCGTGGGAGTAACTATGGCTACACCTTC,CASSFRGSNYGYTF
TRBJ2-1,NA,TRBV24-1,many,TGTGCCACCAGTGATTTTGTGACGGAAACCTACAATGAGCAGTTCTTC,CATSDFVTETYNEQFF
TRBJ2-7,NA,TRBV5-1,NA,TGCGCCAGCAGTGTGCTCAACTACGAGCAGTACTTC,CASSVLNYEQYF
TRBJ1-2,NA,TRBV5-1,NA,TGCGCCAGCAGCCTGTCGGACGACTATGGCTACACCTTC,CASSLSDDYGYTF
TRBJ2-5,NA,TRBV12-3/TRBV12-4,few,TGTGCCAGCAGTCTGGGCCCACCCCAGGAGACCCAGTACTTC,CASSLGPPQETQYF
TRBJ2-7,NA,TRBV28,few,TGTGCCAGCAGTTTCAGGGTCTCGTATTACGAGCAGTACTTC,CASSFRVSYYEQYF
TRBJ1-6,NA,TRBV18,few,TGTGCCAGCTCACCAGTCTCTCAGGGGCTAGGTTCACCCCTCCACTTT,CASSPVSQGLGSPLHF
TRBJ2-2,NA,TRBV7-2,once,TGTGCCAGCAGCTTAGGATGGGGGAGCAACACCGGGGAGCTGTTTTTT,CASSLGWGSNTGELFF
TRBJ2-7,TRBD2,TRBV20-1,many,TGCAGTGCAATAGCGGGGGGCTACGAGCAGTACTTC,CSAIAGGYEQYF
TRBJ2-7,NA,TRBV25-1,many,TGTGCCAGCAGTCTCTTCTACGAGCAGTACTTC,CASSLFYEQYF
TRBJ2-7,TRBD1,TRBV29-1,NA,TGCAGCGCCCGGGACAGGGGGCCTCACGAGCAGTACTTC,CSARDRGPHEQYF
TRBJ2-1,TRBD1,TRBV25-1,NA,TGTGCCAGCAGCGACCCCCCGGGACAGGGACCAAACCACAATGAGCAGTTCTTC,CASSDPPGQGPNHNEQFF
TRBJ2-7,NA,TRBV4-3,NA,TGCGCCAGCAGCGCAGGGCGGAGTTACTACGAGCAGTACTTC,CASSAGRSYYEQYF
TRBJ2-1,TRBD2,TRBV5-5,many,TGTGCCAGCAGCTTGCTAGCGGGACACTACAATGAGCAGTTCTTC,CASSLLAGHYNEQFF
TRBJ2-5,TRBD2,TRBV5-1,many,TGCGCCAGCAGCTTTAACGCGGGGGATAGAGGAGAGACCCAGTACTTC,CASSFNAGDRGETQYF
TRBJ2-1,TRBD2,TRBV11-2,NA,TGTGCCAGCAGCTTCCTAGCGGGAAGGGAGGATGAGCAGTTCTTC,CASSFLAGREDEQFF
TRBJ2-7,TRBD2,TRBV29-1,NA,TGCAGCGTTGGGTTCTCGGTAGCGGGGCTAGCCTACGAGCAGTACTTC,CSVGFSVAGLAYEQYF
TRBJ1-1,TRBD1,TRBV12-3/TRBV12-4,NA,TGTGCCAGCAGCTGGACAGGGATGAACGCTGAAGCTTTCTTT,CASSWTGMNAEAFF
TRBJ2-3,TRBD2,TRBV7-3,few,TGTGCCAGCAGCTTATACGGGAGGGTTCAAGATACGCAGTATTTT,CASSLYGRVQDTQYF
TRBJ2-7,NA,TRBV7-9,NA,TGTGCCAGCAGCTTAGGGGCAAGGGATACCTACGAGCAGTACTTC,CASSLGARDTYEQYF
TRBJ2-2,TRBD1,TRBV29-1,NA,TGCAGCGCCAACAGGGGCGGGGAGCTGTTTTTT,CSANRGGELFF
TRBJ2-5,NA,TRBV21-1,few,TGTGCCAGCAGCAAAGGCAGGGGGCAACGGAGTCCTTATACACCCCAAGAGACCCAGTACTTC,CASSKGRGQRSPYTPQETQYF
TRBJ2-7,TRBD1,TRBV20-1,many,TGCAGTGCTAGGGGACAGGGGAACCACGAGCAGTACTTC,CSARGQGNHEQYF
TRBJ2-7,NA,TRBV12-3/TRBV12-4,NA,TGTGCCAGCAGTTCTAGCCCCTACGAGCAGTACTTC,CASSSSPYEQYF